The T cell receptor (beta chain) described here comes from a study of blood T cell repertoires in COVID-19. Germline V gene data show CDR1 as KGHDR and CDR2 as SFDVKD. V gave up 3 bases and J gave up 0 bases, with 10 bases separating them. The CDR3 totals 16 residues. Produced via immunoSEQ multiplex PCR; TCRdb's table is partial and in-frame only. The table lists some 250,000 clones, approximately 88% of them singletons, with roughly 0.8% in the top ten. This receptor was identified in a woman aged 25-40 years with acute or convalescent COVID-19. Input material: peripheral blood. The gene calls are TRBV24-1 and TRBJ1-4, with TRBD1 as a possible D gene (5 bases). CDR3 residues: CATSDIGHATNEKLFF. Here the CDR3 DNA reads TGTGCCACCAGTGATATCGGACATGCAACTAATGAAAAACTGTTTTTT.